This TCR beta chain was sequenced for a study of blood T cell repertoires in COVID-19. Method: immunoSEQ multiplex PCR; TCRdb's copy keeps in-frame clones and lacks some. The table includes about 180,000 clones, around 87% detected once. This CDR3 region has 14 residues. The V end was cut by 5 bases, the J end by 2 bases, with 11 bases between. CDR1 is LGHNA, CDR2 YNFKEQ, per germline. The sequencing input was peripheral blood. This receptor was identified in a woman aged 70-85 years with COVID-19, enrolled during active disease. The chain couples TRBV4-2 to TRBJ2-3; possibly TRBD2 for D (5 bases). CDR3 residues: CASSAPAATDTQYF. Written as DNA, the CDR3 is TGTGCCAGCAGCGCCCCAGCGGCCACAGATACGCAGTATTTT.